This T cell receptor (beta chain) was profiled in a study of OX40 agonist ivuxolimab in advanced cancers. This clone has only a few counts. Trimming cost V 4 bases and J 5 bases, with 15 bases left between them. Germline assignment: CDR1 SGHTS and CDR2 YDEGEE. The CDR3 is made up of 15 amino acids. TCRdb keeps only in-frame clones here, not all; method: immunoSEQ multiplex PCR. The table lists 67,000 or so clones, more than 85% of them singletons, with approximately 1.1% in the top ten. The sequence came from an adult with an advanced solid tumor such as melanoma, head and neck, liver or kidney cancer. This sample comprised CD4+ or CD8+ T cells sorted from blood, obtained in a trial of the OX40 agonist ivuxolimab. The chain combines TRBV5-8 with TRBJ1-4, with a weak D call TRBD1 (6 bases). The CDR3, as DNA: TGTGCCAGCAGCCAAGGGGGGACCGTCAATGAAAAACTGTTTTTT. It codes for CASSQGGTVNEKLFF. The entire variable domain, with the rest obtained from reference TRBV5-8 and TRBJ1-4, is as follows: EAGVTQSPTHLIKTRGQQATLRCSPISGHTSVYWYQQALGLGLQFLLWYDEGEERNRGNFPPRFSGRQFPNYSSELNVNALELEDSALYLCASSQGGTVNEKLFFGSGTQLSVL.